The 14 T cell receptor beta chains presented below share a single source sample, sequenced in a study of human T cells and chemical hapten exposure. Time point indicated: healthy volunteer bleed at 2 weeks. Total RNA extraction was carried out from unfractionated whole blood. In TCRdb, the RACE reads were re-called with MiXCR into one record per CDR3 protein. The table lists 130,000 or so distinct CDR3 sequences, approximately 10% of them singletons, with approximately 1.6% in the top ten. Input material: whole blood. These receptors were obtained from a male donor in good health. Some clones in this sample may be carry-over from other donors' samples.

This clonotype was detected many times. This chain uses TRBV6-2 or TRBV6-3 with TRBJ1-5, with TRBD1 matching over 8 bases. J lost 1 base, V lost 0 bases, and 5 bases had no gene match. Germline CDR1 is MNHEY and CDR2 is SVGEGT. This CDR3 is built from 17 residues. The CDR3 nucleotides read TGTGCCAGCAGTTACTCGAAAGCAGGGGGCAGCAATCAGCCCCAGCATTTT. Its translation: CASSYSKAGGSNQPQHF.

This clonotype has a handful of counts. The CDR3 is CASSLTGFAQETQYF. The CDR3 DNA sequence: TGTGCCAGCAGCTTAACAGGGTTCGCCCAAGAGACCCAGTACTTC. The J gene is TRBJ2-5, the V gene TRBV7-3; D is unresolved. The germline V gene has CDR1 SGHTA and CDR2 FQGTGA. V lost 0 bases to trimming and J lost 1 base, with 9 bases between them. This CDR3 region has 15 residues. The whole variable domain, remainder taken from reference TRBV7-3 and TRBJ2-5, is GAGVSQTPSNKVTEKGKYVELRCDPISGHTALYWYRQSLGQGPEFLIYFQGTGAADDSGLPNDRFFAVRPEGSVSTLKIQRTERGDSAVYLCASSLTGFAQETQYFGPGTRLLVL.

The chain links TRBV9 to TRBJ1-2, with D uncertain. The CDR3 contains 15 residues. The V and J ends lost 4 bases and 1 base respectively, with 14 bases between them. Germline CDR1 is SGDLS and CDR2 is YYNGEE. The CDR3 DNA reads as TGTGCCAGCAGCCCGAGAACCGGGAGTAACTATGGCTACACCTTC. This gives the protein CASSPRTGSNYGYTF.

The V and J genes are TRBV4-1 and TRBJ2-7; 7 bases line up with TRBD1. Trimming cost V 0 bases and J 0 bases; bases outside gene matches: 5. The CDR3 consists of 16 residues. Per the germline V gene, CDR1 is MGHRA and CDR2 is YSYEKL. The CDR3 sequence is CASSQDRAGGSYEQYF. The CDR3 DNA reads TGCGCCAGCAGCCAAGATAGGGCAGGGGGCTCCTACGAGCAGTACTTC.

This clonotype turned up a few times. The J gene is TRBJ1-2, the V gene TRBV4-3; TRBD1 matches at 7 bases. Germline V gene data show CDR1 as LGHNA and CDR2 as YSLEER. The CDR3 covers 16 residues. Trimming at V came to 1 base and at J to 4 bases, leaving 9 bases not matched to a gene. The CDR3 coding sequence is TGCGCCAGCAGCCAAGTTGGGGGAGACAGGGCCTATGGCTACACCTTC. Amino acid sequence: CASSQVGGDRAYGYTF.

This clonotype was picked up a small number of times. The chain couples TRBV16 to TRBJ1-5; D unclear. The V gene's germline CDR1 is KGHSY and CDR2 FQNENV. The CDR3 sequence is 14 residues long. V lost 1 base and J lost 10, with 14 bases in between. The CDR3: CASSQFAGDGPQHF. The CDR3 DNA sequence: TGTGCCAGCAGCCAATTCGCAGGTGATGGCCCCCAGCATTTT.

This clonotype has at least ten counts. The V call is TRBV7-2, the J call TRBJ2-7; D gene uncertain. The germline gives CDR1 SGHTA, CDR2 FQGNSA. The V end was cut by 4 bases, the J end by 3 bases, with 13 bases between. The CDR3 length is 14 residues. CDR3 sequence reads: CASSSSAIVYEQYF. CDR3 in DNA: TGTGCCAGCAGCTCCTCTGCGATTGTCTACGAGCAGTACTTC. The full variable domain, its missing parts supplied by reference TRBV7-2 and TRBJ2-7, is GAGVSQSPSNKVTEKGKDVELRCDPISGHTALYWYRQSLGQGLEFLIYFQGNSAPDKSGLPSDRFSAERTGGSVSTLTIQRTQQEDSAVYLCASSSSAIVYEQYFGPGTRLTVT.

A few counts support this clonotype. The chain has TRBV4-1 and TRBJ1-1; D is uncertain. The ends were cut back, 0 bases at V and 0 bases at J, with 8 bases in the middle. In germline, CDR1 is MGHRA, CDR2 YSYEKL. CDR3 length: 15 residues. The CDR3 loop reads CASSQESGLNTEAFF. CDR3 DNA sequence: TGCGCCAGCAGCCAAGAATCGGGTTTGAACACTGAAGCTTTCTTT.

This clonotype has only a few counts. The chain has TRBV12-5 and TRBJ2-3; no firm D call. The germline V gene has CDR1 LGHNT and CDR2 FRNRAP. The CDR3 consists of 15 residues. V shed 5 bases and J shed 0 bases, with 12 bases lying between them. This CDR3 reads CASGPQEPSTDTQYF. For the CDR3, the DNA is TGTGCTAGTGGTCCTCAGGAGCCTAGCACAGATACGCAGTATTTT.

This clonotype was counted ten times or more. The rearrangement joins TRBV12-3 or TRBV12-4 to TRBJ2-1; 11 nucleotides line up with TRBD2. This CDR3 spans 18 amino acids. V was clipped by 6 bases and J by 2 bases; unmatched bases: 12. The CDR3 loop reads CASRLYRLAGGPYNEQFF. For the CDR3, the DNA is TGTGCCAGCAGGCTTTATAGGCTAGCGGGAGGACCCTACAATGAGCAGTTCTTC.

The chain couples TRBV12-3 or TRBV12-4 to TRBJ2-1; D is perhaps TRBD1 or TRBD2 (5 bases each). V lost 1 base, J lost 6 bases, and 13 bases lay in between. This CDR3 region has 15 residues. DNA of the CDR3: TGTGCCAGCAGTTTAGAGGGGCCCGGGGTCAATGAGCAGTTCTTC. Translated, it gives CASSLEGPGVNEQFF.

In the case of this clonotype: A much larger clone lies a single base off, so this may be a read error. The gene calls are TRBV7-2 and TRBJ2-1, with a weak D call TRBD2 (5 bases). The CDR3 totals 14 residues. Germline V CDR1 and CDR2: SGHTA, FQGNSA. Trimming cost V 2 bases and J 9 bases, with 14 bases left between them. CDR3: CASSLLWERGEQFF. The CDR3, as DNA: TGTGCCAGCAGCTTACTATGGGAGAGAGGTGAGCAGTTCTTC.

The table lists this clonotype with many counts. This chain uses TRBV29-1 with TRBJ2-1; D not resolved. Trimming stripped 3 bases from V and 0 bases from J, with 18 bases between. This CDR3 comprises 17 residues. CDR1 and CDR2 from the germline V gene are SQVTM and ANQGSEA. CDR3 DNA: TGCAGCGTTGAGGGATCCCAAGTGGTGGGCTCCTACAATGAGCAGTTCTTC. Protein: CSVEGSQVVGSYNEQFF.

V usage is TRBV20-1 and J usage is TRBJ2-1; 7 positions match TRBD2. The germline gives CDR1 DFQATT, CDR2 SNEGSKA (reference sequence). The CDR3 length is 15 residues. With V trimmed by 0 bases and J by 2 bases, 4 bases remained unmatched. The CDR3 spells CSARDTAGTYNEQFF. CDR3 sequence (DNA): TGCAGTGCTAGAGATACAGCGGGGACCTACAATGAGCAGTTCTTC.